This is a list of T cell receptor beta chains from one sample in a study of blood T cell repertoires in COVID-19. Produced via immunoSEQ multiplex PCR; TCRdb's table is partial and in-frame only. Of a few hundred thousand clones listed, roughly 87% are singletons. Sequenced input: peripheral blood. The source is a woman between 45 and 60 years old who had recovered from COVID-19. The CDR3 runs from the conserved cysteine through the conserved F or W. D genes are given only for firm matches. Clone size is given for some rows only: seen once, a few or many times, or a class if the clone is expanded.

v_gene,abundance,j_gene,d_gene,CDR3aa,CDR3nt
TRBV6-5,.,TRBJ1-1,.,CASSYSSVGGNTEAFF,TGTGCCAGCAGTTACTCTAGCGTCGGAGGAAACACTGAAGCTTTCTTT
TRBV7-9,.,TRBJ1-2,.,CASSLGLDGYTF,TGTGCCAGCAGCTTAGGGCTGGATGGCTACACCTTC
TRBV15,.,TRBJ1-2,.,CATSSGQLKLANYGYTF,TGTGCCACCTCTTCCGGTCAGCTCAAGCTAGCTAACTATGGCTACACCTTC
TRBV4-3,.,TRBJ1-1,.,CASSQDRGGLSEAFF,TGCGCCAGCAGCCAAGATCGGGGGGGGCTGTCTGAAGCTTTCTTT
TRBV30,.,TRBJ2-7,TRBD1,CAYLRDRGYEQYF,TGTGCCTACCTCCGGGACAGAGGCTACGAGCAGTACTTC
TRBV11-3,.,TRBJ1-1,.,CASSYHPGTEAFF,TGTGCCAGCAGCTACCACCCCGGGACTGAAGCTTTCTTT
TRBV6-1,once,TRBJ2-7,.,CASREESSYEQYF,TGTGCCAGCAGGGAAGAGAGCTCCTACGAGCAGTACTTC
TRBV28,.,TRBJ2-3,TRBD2,CASRAWSGRDTDTQYF,TGTGCCAGCAGGGCTTGGAGCGGGAGGGATACAGATACGCAGTATTTT
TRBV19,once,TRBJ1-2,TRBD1,CASSIRTGQTPYGYTF,TGTGCCAGTAGTATTAGGACGGGACAGACCCCGTATGGCTACACCTTC
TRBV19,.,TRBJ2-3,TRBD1,CASRAGGRTDTQYF,TGTGCCAGTAGGGCAGGGGGCCGCACAGATACGCAGTATTTT
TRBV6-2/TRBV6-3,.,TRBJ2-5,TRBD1,CASSYISGTGGRETQYF,TGTGCCAGCAGTTATATTTCCGGGACAGGGGGCCGAGAGACCCAGTACTTC
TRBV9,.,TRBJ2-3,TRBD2,CASSLTGTSFDTQYF,TGTGCCAGCAGCTTGACCGGGACTAGCTTTGATACGCAGTATTTT
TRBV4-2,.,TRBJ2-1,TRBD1,CASSQVVGTGGNEQFF,TGTGCCAGCAGCCAAGTGGTCGGGACAGGGGGGAATGAGCAGTTCTTC
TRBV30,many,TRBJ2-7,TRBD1,CAWSLDPGGEQYF,TGTGCCTGGAGTCTCGATCCAGGGGGCGAGCAGTACTTC
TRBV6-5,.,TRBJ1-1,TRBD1,CASRRQGALNTEAFF,TGTGCCAGCAGGCGACAGGGGGCGCTTAACACTGAAGCTTTCTTT
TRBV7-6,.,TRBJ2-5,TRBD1,CASSQDREQTQYF,TGTGCCAGCAGCCAGGACAGGGAACAGACCCAGTACTTC
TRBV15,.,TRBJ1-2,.,CATSRPRGGINYGYTF,TGTGCCACCAGCAGACCCCGGGGCGGGATTAACTATGGCTACACCTTC
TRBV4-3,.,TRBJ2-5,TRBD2,CASSQLLAGAETQYF,TGCGCCAGCAGCCAACTACTAGCGGGAGCGGAGACCCAGTACTTC
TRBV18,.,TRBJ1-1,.,CASSPGQTTEAFF,TGTGCCAGCTCACCCGGACAAACGACTGAAGCTTTCTTT
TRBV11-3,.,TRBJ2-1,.,CASSSRTGRQFF,TGTGCCAGCAGCTCTCGGACTGGGAGGCAGTTCTTC
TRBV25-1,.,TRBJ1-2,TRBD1,CASSGSDRGIYGYTF,TGTGCCAGCAGTGGGTCGGACAGGGGCATCTATGGCTACACCTTC
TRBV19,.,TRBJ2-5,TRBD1,CASSIGGQGVETQYF,TGTGCCAGTAGTATAGGGGGACAGGGGGTAGAGACCCAGTACTTC
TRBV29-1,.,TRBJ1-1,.,CSVGGSAFF,TGCAGCGTAGGAGGGTCGGCTTTCTTT
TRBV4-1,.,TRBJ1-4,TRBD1,CASSQVGGTGYGKLFF,TGCGCCAGCAGCCAAGTTGGTGGGACAGGGTATGGAAAACTGTTTTTT
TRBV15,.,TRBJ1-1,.,CATSRDSLNTEAFF,TGTGCCACCAGCAGAGACAGTTTGAACACTGAAGCTTTCTTT
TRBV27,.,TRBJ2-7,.,CASSLYKGQFYEQYF,TGTGCCAGCAGTTTATATAAGGGACAATTCTACGAGCAGTACTTC
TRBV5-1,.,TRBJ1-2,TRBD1,CASSLAGQGDSRYTF,TGCGCCAGCAGCTTGGCGGGACAGGGCGATTCTCGCTACACCTTC
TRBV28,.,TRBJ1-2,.,CASSQAGEGYTF,TGTGCCAGCAGTCAAGCAGGGGAAGGCTACACCTTC
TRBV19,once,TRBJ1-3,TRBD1,CASSDHGTAIGNTIYF,TGTGCCAGTAGCGATCACGGGACAGCGATAGGAAACACCATATATTTT
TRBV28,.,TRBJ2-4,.,CASSLTGFGTKNIQYF,TGTGCCAGCAGTTTAACAGGGTTCGGAACCAAAAACATTCAGTACTTC
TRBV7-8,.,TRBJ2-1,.,CASSPSAYNEQFF,TGTGCCAGCAGCCCCTCGGCCTACAATGAGCAGTTCTTC
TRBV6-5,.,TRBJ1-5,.,CASSYTGKNSNQPQHF,TGTGCCAGCAGTTATACAGGGAAAAATAGCAATCAGCCCCAGCATTTT
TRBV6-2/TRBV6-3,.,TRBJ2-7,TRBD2,CASSPPRAGVYEQYF,TGTGCCAGCAGTCCCCCCCGGGCGGGGGTTTACGAGCAGTACTTC
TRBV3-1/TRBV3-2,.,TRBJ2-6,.,CASSQFGSGANVLTF,TGTGCCAGCAGCCAGTTCGGCTCTGGGGCCAACGTCCTGACTTTC
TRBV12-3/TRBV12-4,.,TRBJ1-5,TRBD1,CASRADRSQPQHF,TGTGCCAGCAGAGCGGACAGGAGTCAGCCCCAGCATTTT
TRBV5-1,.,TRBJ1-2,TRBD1,CASSLVSGGKHGYTF,TGCGCCAGCAGCTTGGTATCAGGGGGCAAACATGGCTACACCTTC
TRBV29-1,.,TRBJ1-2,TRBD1,CSVNPGQGKGGYTF,TGCAGCGTAAACCCGGGACAGGGCAAAGGAGGCTACACCTTC
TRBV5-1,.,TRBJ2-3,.,CASSMDVERTDTQYF,TGCGCCAGCAGCATGGACGTGGAGAGAACAGATACGCAGTATTTT
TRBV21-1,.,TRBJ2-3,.,CASSNVTITSSTDTQYF,TGTGCCAGCAGCAACGTCACGATAACTTCCAGCACAGATACGCAGTATTTT
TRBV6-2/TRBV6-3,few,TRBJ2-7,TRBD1,CASSRQGFYEQYF,TGTGCCAGCAGTCGACAGGGCTTTTACGAGCAGTACTTC
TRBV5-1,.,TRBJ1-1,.,CASSLNTNTEAFF,TGCGCCAGCAGCTTGAACACGAACACTGAAGCTTTCTTT
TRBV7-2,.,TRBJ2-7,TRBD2,CASSPRLASGYEQYF,TGTGCCAGCAGCCCCCGACTAGCTTCGGGCTACGAGCAGTACTTC
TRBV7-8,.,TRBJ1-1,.,CASSLRGGMNTEAFF,TGTGCCAGCAGCCTTCGGGGGGGCATGAACACTGAAGCTTTCTTT
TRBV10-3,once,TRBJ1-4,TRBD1,CAIRKQGAGEKLFF,TGTGCCATCAGGAAACAGGGGGCTGGTGAAAAACTGTTTTTT
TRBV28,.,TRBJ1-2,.,CASSLGSGRGYTF,TGTGCCAGCAGTTTAGGGTCAGGCAGGGGCTACACCTTC
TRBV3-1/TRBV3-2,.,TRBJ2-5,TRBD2,CASSHWEGGETQYF,TGTGCCAGCAGCCATTGGGAGGGAGGAGAGACCCAGTACTTC
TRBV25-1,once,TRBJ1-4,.,CASSEIGSARGEKLFF,TGTGCCAGCAGTGAAATTGGAAGTGCCCGAGGTGAAAAACTGTTTTTT
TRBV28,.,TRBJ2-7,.,CASSQDRHEQYF,TGTGCCAGCAGCCAGGACAGACACGAGCAGTACTTC
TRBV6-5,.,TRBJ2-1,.,CASNSRVNSYNEQFF,TGTGCCAGCAACTCCCGGGTTAACTCCTACAATGAGCAGTTCTTC
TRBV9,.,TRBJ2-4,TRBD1,CASSSPRDRGDRNIQYF,TGTGCCAGCAGCTCCCCCCGGGACAGGGGTGATAGAAACATTCAGTACTTC
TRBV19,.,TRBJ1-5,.,CASRPGRSQLSNQPQHF,TGTGCCAGTAGGCCTGGGAGGTCCCAATTGAGCAATCAGCCCCAGCATTTT
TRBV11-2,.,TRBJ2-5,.,CASSLSRSGSKETQYF,TGTGCCAGCAGCTTAAGCCGGTCCGGGTCCAAAGAGACCCAGTACTTC
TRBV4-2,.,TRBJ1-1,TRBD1,CASSQDPGQGATEAFF,TGTGCCAGCAGCCAAGATCCCGGACAGGGTGCCACTGAAGCTTTCTTT